The 14 T cell receptor beta chains presented below share a single source sample, sequenced in a study of regulatory T cells in long-lasting Graves disease. Time point reported: newly diagnosed GD, antithyroid drugs for less than 3 months. TCR sequences were obtained from RNA taken from PBMCs. The TCR beta library used iRepertoire HTBI primers with Arm-PCR amplification of CDR3. TCRdb used MiXCR to reprocess the multiplex PCR reads, holding one entry per CDR3 protein. This table has under 500,000 distinct CDR3 sequences, over 15% appearing once. The same specimen was also included in a second study, on T cells in Graves' hyperthyroidism and ophthalmopathy.

Here the sequenced sample was peripheral blood mononuclear cells (PBMCs), taken at new diagnosis, from a patient treated with antithyroid drugs. These receptors originate from a woman aged 25 to 39 with Graves disease.

This clonotype was counted a few times. The chain links TRBV5-6 to TRBJ1-1, with 10 bases identical to TRBD1. In germline, CDR1 is SGHDT, CDR2 YYEEEE. This CDR3 region has 16 residues. V was pared by 4 bases and J by 3 bases, with 9 bases of the junction left unmatched. The CDR3 DNA follows: TGTGCCAGCAGCCCTCTTCCCGGGACAGGGGACACTGAAGCTTTCTTT. Protein product: CASSPLPGTGDTEAFF.

This clonotype was seen a few times. The chain couples TRBV20-1 to TRBJ2-1; 7 bases match TRBD2. The J segment lost 4 bases and the V segment lost 4 bases, leaving 10 bases of the junction unmatched. From germline, CDR1 is DFQATT and CDR2 SNEGSKA (reference sequence). This CDR3 region has 15 residues. CDR3 in DNA: TGCAGTGCTACTCTAAGCGGGACCTCATACAATGAGCAGTTCTTC. Translating it yields CSATLSGTSYNEQFF.

In its sample, this clonotype was seen a few times. The chain uses TRBV3-1 and TRBJ2-2; D is uncertain. This CDR3 contains 15 residues. The V end lost 4 bases, the J end lost 4 bases, and 13 bases lay between the germline ends. Germline loops: CDR1 LGHDT, CDR2 YNNKEL (reference sequence). CDR3 sequence: CASSRSRASTGELFF. The CDR3 DNA reads TGTGCCAGCAGCCGTAGCCGGGCCTCCACCGGGGAGCTGTTTTTT.

This clonotype was recorded many times. This CDR3 reads CATGVLQRGSSGGEQFF. In nucleotides, the CDR3 is TGTGCCACAGGGGTCCTTCAAAGGGGGAGTTCGGGGGGTGAGCAGTTCTTC. The chain links TRBV27 to TRBJ2-1; weak D call: TRBD2 (7 bases). Between the trimmed V and J ends, which lost 10 bases and 9 bases, there was a span of 31 bases. CDR1 is MNHEY and CDR2 is SMNVEV in the germline V gene (reference sequence). The CDR3 extends over 17 amino acids.

This clonotype was counted many times. The DNA of the CDR3 is TGTGCCAGCAGCTTAGCGCACTACTCCTACGAGCAGTACTTC. Its protein product is CASSLAHYSYEQYF. V and J are TRBV11-2 and TRBJ2-7; D not resolved. Trimming took off 1 base at V and 0 bases at J, with 7 bases between the two ends. Germline V gene lookup returns CDR1 SGHAT and CDR2 FQNNGV. The CDR3 is 14 amino acids.

In its sample, this clonotype was seen a few times. The gene calls are TRBV7-9 and TRBJ1-6, with TRBD1 matching over 9 bases. The CDR3 runs 17 residues. Germline CDR1 and CDR2: SEHNR and FQNEAQ (reference sequence). V shed 5 bases and J 6 bases; nucleotides not matched to a gene: 11. This chain's CDR3 is CASSNRGDREINSPLHF. The CDR3 DNA reads as TGTGCCAGCAGCAATAGAGGGGACAGGGAAATTAATTCACCCCTCCACTTT.

This clonotype was recorded at least ten times. This sequence joins TRBV2 and TRBJ1-1; a possible D gene is TRBD1 (5 bases). Germline CDR1 reads SNHLY; CDR2 reads FYNNEI. V gave up 7 bases and J gave up 4 bases, with 22 bases separating them. This CDR3 is built from 16 residues. The CDR3 loop reads CASTRFGRDSGTEAFF. The DNA for the CDR3 is TGTGCCAGCACAAGGTTTGGCAGGGATAGTGGCACTGAAGCTTTCTTT.

This clonotype was recorded at least ten times. This rearrangement joins TRBV5-1 to TRBJ2-1; D might be TRBD1 (6 bases). Trimming took 0 bases from V and 8 from J, leaving 18 bases between them. This CDR3 has 16 residues. The germline CDR1 and CDR2 sequences are SGHRS and YFSETQ. CDR3 region: CASSLGTGSFSHEQFF. The CDR3 DNA reads as TGCGCCAGCAGCTTGGGAACAGGGTCGTTCAGCCATGAGCAGTTCTTC.

This clonotype appeared a few times. A read error may explain this, as a much larger clone is one base away. This CDR3 is missing its conserved last phenylalanine or tryptophan, likely due to a read error. This chain links TRBV2 with TRBJ2-3; D may be TRBD1 or TRBD2 (5 bases each). Trimming took 6 bases from V and 2 from J, leaving 9 bases between them. The CDR3 sequence is 13 residues long. Germline V gene lookup returns CDR1 SNHLY and CDR2 FYNNEI. The CDR3 nucleotides are TGTGCCAGCAGCGGGACGTTCACAGATACGCAGTATCTT. Amino acids: CASSGTFTDTQYL.

This CDR3 reads CASSLFRDRGKETQYF. For the CDR3, the DNA is TGTGCCAGCAGTTTGTTCCGGGACAGGGGTAAGGAGACCCAGTACTTC. The chain is built from TRBV28 and TRBJ2-4; TRBD1 aligns across 10 bases. TRBJ2-5 matches the DNA end more closely, so the J call is doubtful. The CDR3 sequence is 16 residues long. In germline, CDR1 is MDHEN, CDR2 SYDVKM.

In this sample, this clonotype turned up many times. The rearrangement joins TRBV20-1 to TRBJ2-7, with 7 nucleotides matching TRBD1. With V trimmed by 5 bases and J by 5 bases, 15 bases remained unmatched. The length of the CDR3 is 15 residues. In germline, CDR1 is DFQATT, CDR2 SNEGSKA (reference sequence). CDR3 protein: CSALRPTGSLNEQYF. The CDR3 nucleotides read TGCAGTGCTCTCAGACCGACAGGGTCCCTCAACGAGCAGTACTTC.

This clonotype was observed many times. J is TRBJ2-1 and V is TRBV13, with 8 bases identical to TRBD2. The CDR3 has 17 amino acids. With 3 bases clipped from V and 7 bases from J, the junction kept 14 bases outside the gene matches. Germline V lookup: CDR1 PRHDT, CDR2 FYEKMQ (reference sequence). In DNA, the CDR3 is TGTGCCAGCAGCTTTCCCGGGGGGGACACCACTCGTAATGAGCAGTTCTTC. It codes for CASSFPGGDTTRNEQFF.

This clonotype was picked up many times. The chain couples TRBV12-3 or TRBV12-4 to TRBJ1-2; D unclear. The CDR3 is 12 residues long. The V end was cut by 3 bases, the J end by 2 bases, with 4 bases between. In nucleotides, the CDR3 is TGTGCCAGCAGTTTTCAAAACTATGGCTACACCTTC. Its protein product is CASSFQNYGYTF.

The table lists this clonotype with many counts. This chain joins TRBV11-2 and TRBJ2-1, with D hard to call. Trimming cost V 0 bases and J 10 bases, with 10 bases left between them. CDR3 size: 13 residues. In germline, CDR1 is SGHAT, CDR2 FQNNGV. The CDR3 nucleotides are TGTGCCAGCAGCTTAGAGGCTACCGGCGAGCAGTTCTTC. Protein product: CASSLEATGEQFF.